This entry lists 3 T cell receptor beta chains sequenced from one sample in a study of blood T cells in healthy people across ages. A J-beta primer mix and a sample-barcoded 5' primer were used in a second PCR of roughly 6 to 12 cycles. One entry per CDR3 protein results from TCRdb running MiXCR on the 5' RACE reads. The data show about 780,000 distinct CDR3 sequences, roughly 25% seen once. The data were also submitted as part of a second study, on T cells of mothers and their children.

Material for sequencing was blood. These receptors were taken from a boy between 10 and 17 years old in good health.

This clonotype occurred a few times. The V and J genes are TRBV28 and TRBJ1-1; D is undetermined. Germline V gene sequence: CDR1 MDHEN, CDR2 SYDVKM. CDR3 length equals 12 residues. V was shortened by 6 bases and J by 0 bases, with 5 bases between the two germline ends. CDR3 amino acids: CASRPLNTEAFF. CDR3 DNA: TGTGCCAGCAGGCCTTTGAACACTGAAGCTTTCTTT.

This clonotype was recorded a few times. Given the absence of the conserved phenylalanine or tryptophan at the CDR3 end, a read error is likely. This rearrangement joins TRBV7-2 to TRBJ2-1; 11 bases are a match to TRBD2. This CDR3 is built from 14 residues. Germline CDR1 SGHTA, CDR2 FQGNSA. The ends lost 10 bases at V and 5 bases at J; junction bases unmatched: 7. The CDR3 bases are TGTGCCACCCATAGCGGGGGGGCGGACAATGAGCAGTTCCTC. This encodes CATHSGGADNEQFL.

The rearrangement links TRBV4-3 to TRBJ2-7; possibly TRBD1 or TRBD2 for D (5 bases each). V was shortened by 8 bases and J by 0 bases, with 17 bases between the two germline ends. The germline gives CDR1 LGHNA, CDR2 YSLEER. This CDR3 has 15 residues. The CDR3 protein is CASSINGANSYEQYF. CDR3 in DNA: TGCGCCAGCTCGATAAACGGGGCGAACTCCTACGAGCAGTACTTC.